This entry lists 22 T cell receptor beta chains sequenced from one sample in a study of cytomegalovirus exposure and HLA in healthy donors. A multiplex PCR was run with 60 Vbeta primers and 13 Jbeta primers. Assay: immunoSEQ multiplex PCR; the TCRdb copy retains only in-frame clones and omits some. The sample records around 68,000 clones, about 85% being singletons. Sequences were obtained from PBMCs. These receptors originate from a female donor in good health and CMV-seronegative.

The chain combines TRBV2 with TRBJ1-3; possible D gene TRBD1, 6 bases. Looked up from germline, CDR1 is SNHLY and CDR2 is FYNNEI. The length of the CDR3 is 16 residues. Trimming stripped 5 bases from V and 0 bases from J, with 14 bases between. The CDR3 DNA reads TGTGCCAGCAGTTCTCGGACAGTCAGCTCTGGAAACACCATATATTTT. It yields the protein CASSSRTVSSGNTIYF. Filled out from reference TRBV2 and TRBJ1-3, the complete variable domain reads EPEVTQTPSHQVTQMGQEVILRCVPISNHLYFYWYRQILGQKVEFLVSFYNNEISEKSEIFDDQFSVERPDGSNFTLKIRSTKLEDSAMYFCASSSRTVSSGNTIYFGEGSWLTVV.

The chain employs TRBV6-6 and TRBJ2-1, with 7 bases identical to TRBD2. The CDR3 totals 13 residues. In germline, CDR1 is MNHNY, CDR2 SVGAGI (reference sequence). Trimming cost V 4 bases and J 7 bases; bases outside gene matches: 4. The CDR3 protein is CASSLLARNEQFF. The DNA of the CDR3 is TGTGCCAGCAGTTTACTAGCGCGGAATGAGCAGTTCTTC.

The chain is built from TRBV30 and TRBJ1-6; D gene uncertain. This CDR3 has 14 residues. Trimming left V 3 bases short and J 7 bases short, with 13 bases between. Germline V gene lookup returns CDR1 GTSNPN and CDR2 SVGIG (reference sequence). CDR3 amino acids: CAWREGGGNSPLHF. The CDR3 DNA reads TGTGCCTGGAGAGAGGGAGGAGGCAATTCACCCCTCCACTTT. The whole variable domain, remainder taken from reference TRBV30 and TRBJ1-6, is SQTIHQWPATLVQPVGSPLSLECTVEGTSNPNLYWYRQAAGRGLQLLFYSVGIGQISSEVPQNLSASRPQDRQFILSSKKLLLSDSGFYLCAWREGGGNSPLHFGNGTRLTVT.

A note on this clone: This sample also contains other DNA sequences that code for the same CDR3. The chain recombines TRBV6-5 with TRBJ1-2, with D possibly TRBD1 on 5 matching bases. The germline V gene encodes CDR1 MNHEY and CDR2 SVGAGI. With 0 bases removed from V and 4 bases from J, the gap between germline ends came to 9 bases. This CDR3 has 14 amino acids. The CDR3 here is CASSYSGGSYGYTF. CDR3 bases: TGTGCCAGCAGTTACTCGGGGGGAAGCTATGGCTACACCTTC.

V and J are TRBV19 and TRBJ2-1; TRBD2 matches 8 bases. V lost 6 bases to trimming and J lost 3 bases; unmatched junction nucleotides: 13. Germline-derived CDR1 and CDR2 are LNHDA and SQIVND (reference sequence). This CDR3 spans 17 amino acids. The DNA of the CDR3 is TGTGCCAGTAGCCCGGGACTAGTTTTCCTCAACTACAATGAGCAGTTCTTC. Amino acids: CASSPGLVFLNYNEQFF.

The chain uses TRBV5-1 and TRBJ1-6, with no clear D. Germline-derived CDR1 and CDR2 are SGHRS and YFSETQ. The germline V and J ends were trimmed by 0 bases and 9 bases, with 13 bases remaining between them. The CDR3 sequence is 15 residues long. CDR3 sequence: CASSLEVPSSSPLHF. CDR3 coding DNA: TGCGCCAGCAGCTTGGAGGTCCCGTCTAGTTCACCCCTCCACTTT.

The rearrangement uses TRBV28 and TRBJ1-2; TRBD1 agrees at 7 bases. The length of the CDR3 is 14 residues. V lost 2 bases and J lost 3; bases outside the gene matches: 3. The germline CDR1 and CDR2 sequences are MDHEN and SYDVKM. As DNA, the CDR3 is TGTGCCAGCAGTTTAAGCAGGGGGTACTATGGCTACACCTTC. Residues: CASSLSRGYYGYTF.

The V call is TRBV11-3, the J call TRBJ1-2; TRBD1 aligns across 9 bases. Germline assignment: CDR1 SGHNT and CDR2 YENEEA. J lost 2 bases, V lost 5 bases, and 3 bases had no gene match. The CDR3 runs 14 residues. The CDR3 coding sequence is TGTGCCAGCAGCCCCGGGACAGGGAACTATGGCTACACCTTC. Protein: CASSPGTGNYGYTF.

The rearrangement uses TRBV7-6 and TRBJ1-4; 10 nucleotides align to TRBD1. The CDR3 extends over 18 amino acids. Germline V gene sequence: CDR1 SGHVS, CDR2 FNYEAQ. V lost 5 bases, J lost 8 bases, and 17 bases stayed unmatched. CDR3 nucleotide sequence: TGTGCCAGCAGCCGAAGGGGGGACAGGGGAAGTCTTCAGGAAAAACTGTTTTTT. Residues: CASSRRGDRGSLQEKLFF.

The chain couples TRBV5-1 to TRBJ1-1; the D gene is possibly TRBD1 (5 bases). CDR1 and CDR2 from the germline V gene are SGHRS and YFSETQ. This CDR3 is 14 amino acids long. The V and J ends lost 2 bases and 1 base respectively, with 9 bases between them. This chain's CDR3 is CASSFPGGNTEAFF. In DNA form, the CDR3 reads TGCGCCAGCAGCTTTCCGGGGGGGAACACTGAAGCTTTCTTT.

This clone was recorded a few times. V is TRBV7-3 and J is TRBJ2-5, with 7 bases that match TRBD2. This CDR3 comprises 13 residues. The V gene's germline CDR1 is SGHTA and CDR2 FQGTGA. V lost 4 bases to trimming and J lost 4 bases; unmatched junction nucleotides: 3. CDR3 DNA sequence: TGTGCCAGCAGCTGGGGGGGAAGAGAGACCCAGTACTTC. Protein: CASSWGGRETQYF.

In this sample, this clone turned up a few times. The chain uses TRBV21-1 and TRBJ1-1; the D call in the table, TRBD1, was not verified against the DNA. TRBV21-1 is a pseudogene. This CDR3 has 14 amino acids. For the CDR3, the DNA is TGTGCCAGCAGCAAATCGAGGGGGCGCACTGAAGCTTTCTTT. This translates into CASSKSRGRTEAFF.

This rearrangement joins TRBV7-2 to TRBJ2-1, with 11 bases lining up with TRBD2. The J segment lost 8 bases and the V segment lost 1 base, leaving 4 bases of the junction unmatched. Per the germline V gene, CDR1 is SGHTA and CDR2 is FQGNSA. The CDR3 has 15 residues. The CDR3 nucleotides are TGTGCCAGCAGCTTAGAAGGGACTAGCGGTTATGAGCAGTTCTTC. Protein: CASSLEGTSGYEQFF.

A single count supports this clone. The rearrangement uses TRBV28 and TRBJ1-2, with TRBD1 matching over 7 bases. With 3 bases clipped from V and 6 bases from J, the junction kept 19 bases outside the gene matches. The CDR3 runs 18 residues. Looked up from germline, CDR1 is MDHEN and CDR2 is SYDVKM. CDR3 protein: CASSFLRDRLQRSDGYTF. For the CDR3, the DNA is TGTGCCAGCAGTTTCCTCCGGGACAGACTCCAGCGGTCGGATGGCTACACCTTC.

V and J are TRBV6-5 and TRBJ1-2; D gene unclear. CDR1 is MNHEY, CDR2 SVGAGI, per germline. The CDR3 loop spans 14 amino acids. V was shortened by 6 bases and J by 4 bases, with 15 bases between the two germline ends. The CDR3 DNA reads TGTGCCAGCAGCCCGACCCGGTGGAGCTATGGCTACACCTTC. It codes for CASSPTRWSYGYTF.

This chain connects TRBV30 to TRBJ2-5, with D possibly TRBD1 on 5 matching bases. Trimming took 5 bases from V and 4 from J, leaving 8 bases between them. Germline V gene data show CDR1 as GTSNPN and CDR2 as SVGIG (reference sequence). The CDR3 consists of 11 residues. The CDR3 sequence: CAWGRGETQYF. The CDR3 DNA sequence: TGTGCCTGGGGAAGGGGAGAGACCCAGTACTTC.

With respect to this clone: The junction and the germline gene differ at one end; a read error may be behind it. This chain connects TRBV7-9 to TRBJ2-7, with D possibly matching TRBD1 (7 bases). This CDR3 is 13 amino acids long. Germline CDR1 reads SEHNR; CDR2 reads FQNEAQ (reference sequence). CDR3: CARSTRDSYEQYF. The CDR3 nucleotides read TGTGCCCGCAGCACGCGGGACAGCTACGAGCAGTACTTC. Combining the CDR3 with reference TRBV7-9 and TRBJ2-7 gives the whole variable domain DTGVSQNPRHKITKRGQNVTFRCDPISEHNRLYWYRQTLGQGPEFLTYFQNEAQLEKSRLLSDRFSAERPKGSFSTLEIQRTEQGDSAMYLCARSTRDSYEQYFGPGTRLTVT.

CDR3 residues: CATWDRVSTEAFF. Written as DNA, the CDR3 is TGTGCCACCTGGGACAGGGTAAGCACTGAAGCTTTCTTT. This chain links TRBV5-6 with TRBJ1-1, with 9 bases lining up with TRBD1. Germline CDR1 SGHDT, CDR2 YYEEEE. V was pared by 9 bases and J by 4 bases, with 7 bases of the junction left unmatched. CDR3 length: 13 amino acids.

The chain has TRBV7-2 and TRBJ1-3; 8 bases line up with TRBD1. Trimming at V came to 5 bases and at J to 0 bases, leaving 9 bases not matched to a gene. This CDR3 has 17 amino acids. Germline CDR1 and CDR2: SGHTA and FQGNSA. The CDR3 DNA sequence: TGTGCCAGCAGCCCAGGGACAGGCGTCGTCTCTGGAAACACCATATATTTT. This gives the protein CASSPGTGVVSGNTIYF.

The rearrangement uses TRBV5-4 and TRBJ2-5, with 7 positions matching TRBD1. The J call could be wrong; TRBJ2-7 is a better fit for the DNA end. Germline CDR1 SGHNT, CDR2 YYREEE (reference sequence). The CDR3 extends over 14 amino acids. The CDR3 here is CASSLSVQGNEQYF. CDR3 DNA: TGTGCCAGCAGCTTATCGGTACAGGGGAACGAGCAGTACTTC.

The chain has TRBV7-6 and TRBJ2-1, with TRBD2 identical over 9 bases. The CDR3 loop spans 17 amino acids. The junction had 8 bases not matched to a gene; V was cut back by 5 bases and J by 0 bases. Germline V gene lookup returns CDR1 SGHVS and CDR2 FNYEAQ. This CDR3 reads CASSPGLASSSYNEQFF. Written as DNA, the CDR3 is TGTGCCAGCAGCCCTGGACTAGCGTCGAGCTCCTACAATGAGCAGTTCTTC.

The table lists this clone with a few counts. This chain links TRBV6-4 with TRBJ2-3, with TRBD1 matching over 7 bases. Per the germline V gene, CDR1 is MRHNA and CDR2 is SNTAGT. Trimming removed 6 bases from V and 5 bases from J; junction bases left unmatched: 11. This CDR3 comprises 15 residues. The CDR3 nucleotides are TGTGCCAGCAGCCAGGCCGGGACAGAACTAGATACGCAGTATTTT. This translates into CASSQAGTELDTQYF.